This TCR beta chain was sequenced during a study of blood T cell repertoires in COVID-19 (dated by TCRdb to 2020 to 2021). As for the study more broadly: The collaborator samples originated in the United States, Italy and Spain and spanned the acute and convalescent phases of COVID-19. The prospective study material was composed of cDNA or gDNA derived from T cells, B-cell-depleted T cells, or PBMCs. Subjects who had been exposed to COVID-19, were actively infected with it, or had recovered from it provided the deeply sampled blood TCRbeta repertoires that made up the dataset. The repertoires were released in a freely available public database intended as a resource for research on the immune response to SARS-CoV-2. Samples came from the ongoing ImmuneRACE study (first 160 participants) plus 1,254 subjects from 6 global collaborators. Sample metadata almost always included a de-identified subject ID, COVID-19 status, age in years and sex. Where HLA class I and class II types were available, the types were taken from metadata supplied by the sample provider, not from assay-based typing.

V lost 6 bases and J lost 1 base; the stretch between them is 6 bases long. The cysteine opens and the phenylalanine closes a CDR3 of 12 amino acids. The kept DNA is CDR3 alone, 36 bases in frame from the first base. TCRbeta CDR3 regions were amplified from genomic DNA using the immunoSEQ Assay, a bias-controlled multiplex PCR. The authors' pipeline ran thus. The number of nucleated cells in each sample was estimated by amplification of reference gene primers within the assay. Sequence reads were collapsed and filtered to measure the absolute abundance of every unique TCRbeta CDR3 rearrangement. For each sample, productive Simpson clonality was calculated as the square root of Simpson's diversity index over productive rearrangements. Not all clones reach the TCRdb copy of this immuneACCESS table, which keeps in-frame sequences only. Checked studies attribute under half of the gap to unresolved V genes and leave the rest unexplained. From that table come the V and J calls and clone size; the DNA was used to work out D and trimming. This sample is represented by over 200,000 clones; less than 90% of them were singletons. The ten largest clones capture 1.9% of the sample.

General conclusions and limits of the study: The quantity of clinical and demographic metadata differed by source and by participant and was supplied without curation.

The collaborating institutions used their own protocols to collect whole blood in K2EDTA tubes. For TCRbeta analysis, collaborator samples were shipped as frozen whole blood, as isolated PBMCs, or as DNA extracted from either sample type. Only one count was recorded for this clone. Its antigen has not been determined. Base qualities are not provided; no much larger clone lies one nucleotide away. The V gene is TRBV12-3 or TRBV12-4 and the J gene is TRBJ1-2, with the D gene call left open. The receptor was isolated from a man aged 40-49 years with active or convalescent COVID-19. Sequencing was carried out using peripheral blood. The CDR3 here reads CASRRDNYGYTF. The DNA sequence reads TGTGCCAGCAGGCGGGATAACTATGGCTACACCTTC.